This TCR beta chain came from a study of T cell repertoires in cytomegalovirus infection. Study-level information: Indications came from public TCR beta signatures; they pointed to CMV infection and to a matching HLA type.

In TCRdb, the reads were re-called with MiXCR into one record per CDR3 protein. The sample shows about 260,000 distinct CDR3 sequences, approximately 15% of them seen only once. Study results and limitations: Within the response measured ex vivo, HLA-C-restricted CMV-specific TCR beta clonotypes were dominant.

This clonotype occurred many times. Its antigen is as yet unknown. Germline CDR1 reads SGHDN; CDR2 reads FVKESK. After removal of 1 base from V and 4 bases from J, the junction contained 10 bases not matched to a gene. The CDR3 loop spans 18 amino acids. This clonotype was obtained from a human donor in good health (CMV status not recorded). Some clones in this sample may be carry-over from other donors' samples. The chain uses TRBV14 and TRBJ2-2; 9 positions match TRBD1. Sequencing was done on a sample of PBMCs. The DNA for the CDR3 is TGTGCCAGCAGCCAAGGGGGGCACTGGGACAGGGTCACCGGGGAGCTGTTTTTT. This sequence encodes CASSQGGHWDRVTGELFF.